The sample holds a few counts of the clone carrying this TCR beta chain. Germline V gives CDR1 MNHEY, CDR2 SVGEGT. The V end was cut by 5 bases, the J end by 6 bases, with 8 bases between. The CDR3 covers 11 residues. These data belong to a study of T-cell reconstitution after alpha-beta-depleted transplantation in children. Preparation of the TCRbeta library involved a method that used unique molecular identifiers. A single record per CDR3 protein comes from TCRdb applying MiXCR to the PCR reads. Here the sample spans 100,000 to 120,000 distinct CDR3 sequences, about 9.4% being singletons. The rearrangement uses TRBV6-2 or TRBV6-3 and TRBJ2-7; tentative D call: TRBD1 (5 bases). The starting material was PBMCs from the stem cell graft donor, obtained from the stem cell graft. The sequence derives from a human donor who donated a stem cell graft to a child with acute lymphoblastic leukemia. Here the CDR3 DNA reads TGTGCCAGCAGTCGCAGGGTCGAGCAGTACTTC. Its protein product is CASSRRVEQYF.